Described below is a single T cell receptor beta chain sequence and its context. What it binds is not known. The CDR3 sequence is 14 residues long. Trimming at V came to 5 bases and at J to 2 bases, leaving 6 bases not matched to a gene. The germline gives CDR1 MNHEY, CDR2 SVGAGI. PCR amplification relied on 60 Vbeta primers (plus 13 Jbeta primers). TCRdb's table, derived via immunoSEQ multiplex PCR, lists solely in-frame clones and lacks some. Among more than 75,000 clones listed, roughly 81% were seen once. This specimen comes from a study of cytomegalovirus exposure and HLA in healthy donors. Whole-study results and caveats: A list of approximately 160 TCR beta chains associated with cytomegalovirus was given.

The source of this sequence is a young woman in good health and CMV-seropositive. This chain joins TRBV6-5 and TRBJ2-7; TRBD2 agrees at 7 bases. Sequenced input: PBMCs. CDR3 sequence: CASSRLAPAYEQYF. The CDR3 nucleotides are TGTGCCAGCAGTCGACTAGCCCCGGCCTACGAGCAGTACTTC.